This passage covers 7 T cell receptor beta chains from one sample sequenced in a study of blood T cell repertoires in COVID-19. Data came from immunoSEQ multiplex PCR; TCRdb stores just in-frame clones and leaves some out. Among 100,000 to 150,000 clones, 83% were seen once, and the ten largest hold around 5.6%. Sequenced: peripheral blood. The receptors were gathered from a man aged 80 or over with active or convalescent COVID-19.

The V and J genes are TRBV7-2 and TRBJ2-2; D is unresolved. V lost 5 bases, J lost 1 base, and 11 bases lay in between. Looked up from germline, CDR1 is SGHTA and CDR2 is FQGNSA. The CDR3 spans 15 residues. CDR3 protein: CASSAGPQNTGELFF. CDR3 in DNA: TGTGCCAGCAGCGCCGGTCCCCAGAACACCGGGGAGCTGTTTTTT.

This clone was counted a few times. The chain is built from TRBV28 and TRBJ1-2; no firm D call. The V gene's germline CDR1 is MDHEN and CDR2 SYDVKM. The germline V and J ends were trimmed by 8 bases and 0 bases, with 7 bases remaining between them. The CDR3 consists of 12 residues. This CDR3 reads CASGQSNYGYTF. The CDR3, as DNA: TGTGCCAGCGGGCAGTCTAACTATGGCTACACCTTC.

The V call is TRBV12-3 or TRBV12-4, the J call TRBJ1-6; the D gene is possibly TRBD1 (6 bases). The CDR3 loop spans 12 amino acids. V shed 5 bases and J shed 7 bases, with 6 bases lying between them. The DNA of the CDR3 is TGTGCCAGCAGTGGACAGAATTCACCCCTCCACTTT. As protein: CASSGQNSPLHF.

The count of this clone is one. The chain joins TRBV29-1 to TRBJ1-2; 10 nucleotides line up with TRBD1. Germline CDR1 is SQVTM and CDR2 is ANQGSEA. The CDR3 sequence is 15 residues long. The CDR3: CSAGVAGQGDYGYTF. DNA for the CDR3: TGCAGTGCGGGCGTTGCAGGACAGGGGGACTATGGCTACACCTTC.

The rearrangement uses TRBV6-4 and TRBJ2-3; 11 nucleotides line up with TRBD1. The CDR3 is 14 amino acids. The germline V gene has CDR1 MRHNA and CDR2 SNTAGT. V gave up 6 bases and J gave up 5 bases; unmatched junction bases: 4. The CDR3 nucleotides are TGTGCCAGCAGCAAGGACAGGGGGCTAGATACGCAGTATTTT. Translated: CASSKDRGLDTQYF.

The chain employs TRBV5-1 and TRBJ2-2, with 8 bases fitting TRBD2. CDR1 is SGHRS, CDR2 YFSETQ, per germline. This CDR3 comprises 13 residues. Germline trimming cut 4 bases from V and 4 bases from J; bases unmatched to any gene: 0. The CDR3 region has the DNA TGCGCCAGCAGCCGGGGGGGCACCGGGGAGCTGTTTTTT. Translating it yields CASSRGGTGELFF.

This chain joins TRBV5-1 and TRBJ1-1; no firm D call. The germline V gene has CDR1 SGHRS and CDR2 YFSETQ. V lost 4 bases, J lost 0 bases, and 10 bases lay in between. CDR3 length: 14 amino acids. In DNA, the CDR3 is TGCGCCAGCAGCCCGGCCCAGGTGAACACTGAAGCTTTCTTT. Its protein is CASSPAQVNTEAFF.